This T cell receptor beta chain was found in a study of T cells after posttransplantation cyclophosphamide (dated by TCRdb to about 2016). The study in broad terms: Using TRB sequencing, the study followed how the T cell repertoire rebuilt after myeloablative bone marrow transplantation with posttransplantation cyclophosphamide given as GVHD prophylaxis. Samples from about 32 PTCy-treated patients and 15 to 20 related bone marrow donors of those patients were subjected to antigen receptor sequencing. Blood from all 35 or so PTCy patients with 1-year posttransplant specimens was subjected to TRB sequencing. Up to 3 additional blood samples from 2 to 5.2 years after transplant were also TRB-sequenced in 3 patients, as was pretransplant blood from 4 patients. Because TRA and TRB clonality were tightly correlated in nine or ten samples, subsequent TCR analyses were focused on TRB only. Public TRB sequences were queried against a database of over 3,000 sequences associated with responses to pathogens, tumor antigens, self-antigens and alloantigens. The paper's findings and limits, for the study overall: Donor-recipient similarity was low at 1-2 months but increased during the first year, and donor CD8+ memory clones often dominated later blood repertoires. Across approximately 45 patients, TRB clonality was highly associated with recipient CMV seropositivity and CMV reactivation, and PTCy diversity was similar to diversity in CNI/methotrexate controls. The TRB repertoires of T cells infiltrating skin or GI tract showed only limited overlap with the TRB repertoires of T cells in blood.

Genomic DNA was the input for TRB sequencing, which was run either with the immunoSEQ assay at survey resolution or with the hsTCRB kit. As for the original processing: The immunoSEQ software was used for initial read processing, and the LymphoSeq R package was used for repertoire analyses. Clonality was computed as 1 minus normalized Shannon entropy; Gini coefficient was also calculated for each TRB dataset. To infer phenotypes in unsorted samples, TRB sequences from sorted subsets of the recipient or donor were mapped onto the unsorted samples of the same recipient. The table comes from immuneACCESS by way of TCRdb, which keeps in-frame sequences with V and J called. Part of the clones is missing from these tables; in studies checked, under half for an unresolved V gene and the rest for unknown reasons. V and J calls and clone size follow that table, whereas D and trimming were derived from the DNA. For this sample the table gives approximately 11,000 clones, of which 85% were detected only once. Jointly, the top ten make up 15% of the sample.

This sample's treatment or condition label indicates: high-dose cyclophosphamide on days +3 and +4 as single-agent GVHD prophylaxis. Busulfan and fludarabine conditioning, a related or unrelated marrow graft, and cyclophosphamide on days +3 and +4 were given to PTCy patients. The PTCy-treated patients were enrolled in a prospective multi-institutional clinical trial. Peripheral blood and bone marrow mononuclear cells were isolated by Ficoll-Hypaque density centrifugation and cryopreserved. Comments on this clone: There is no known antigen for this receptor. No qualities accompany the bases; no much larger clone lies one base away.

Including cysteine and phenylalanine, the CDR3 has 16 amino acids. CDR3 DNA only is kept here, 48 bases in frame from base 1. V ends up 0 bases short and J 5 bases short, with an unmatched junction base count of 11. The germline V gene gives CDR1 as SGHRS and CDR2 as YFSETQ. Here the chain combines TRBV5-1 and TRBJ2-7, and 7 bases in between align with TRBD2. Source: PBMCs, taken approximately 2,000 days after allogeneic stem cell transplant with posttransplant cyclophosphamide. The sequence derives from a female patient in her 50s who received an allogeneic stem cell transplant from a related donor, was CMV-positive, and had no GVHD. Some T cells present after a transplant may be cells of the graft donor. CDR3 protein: CASSLGAGAQLDEQYF. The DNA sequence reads TGCGCCAGCAGCTTGGGGGCGGGAGCGCAGTTGGACGAGCAGTACTTC.